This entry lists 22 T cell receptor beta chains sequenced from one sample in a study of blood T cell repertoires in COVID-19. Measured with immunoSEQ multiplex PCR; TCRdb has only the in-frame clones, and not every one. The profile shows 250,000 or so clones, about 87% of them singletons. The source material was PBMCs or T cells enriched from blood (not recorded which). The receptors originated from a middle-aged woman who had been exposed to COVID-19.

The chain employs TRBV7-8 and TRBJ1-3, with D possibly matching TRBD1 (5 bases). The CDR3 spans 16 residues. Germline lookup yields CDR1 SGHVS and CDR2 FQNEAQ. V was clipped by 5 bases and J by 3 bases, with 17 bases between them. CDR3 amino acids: CASSTLGGPSGNTIYF. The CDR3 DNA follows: TGTGCCAGCAGCACCCTGGGGGGTCCGAGTGGAAACACCATATATTTT.

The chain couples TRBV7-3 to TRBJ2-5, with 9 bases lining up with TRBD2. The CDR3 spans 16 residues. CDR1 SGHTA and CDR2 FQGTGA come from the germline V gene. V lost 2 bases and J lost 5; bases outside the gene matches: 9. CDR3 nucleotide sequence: TGTGCCAGCAGCTTAGGACTAGCGCCGAGGGGGGAGACCCAGTACTTC. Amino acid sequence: CASSLGLAPRGETQYF. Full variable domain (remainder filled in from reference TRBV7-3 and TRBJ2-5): GAGVSQTPSNKVTEKGKYVELRCDPISGHTALYWYRQSLGQGPEFLIYFQGTGAADDSGLPNDRFFAVRPEGSVSTLKIQRTERGDSAVYLCASSLGLAPRGETQYFGPGTRLLVL.

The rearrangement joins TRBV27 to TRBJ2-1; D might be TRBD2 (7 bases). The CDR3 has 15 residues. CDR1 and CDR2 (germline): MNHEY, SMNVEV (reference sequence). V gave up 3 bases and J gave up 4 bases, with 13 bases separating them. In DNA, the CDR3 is TGTGCCAGCAGTTTGGGAGGGGACATATACAATGAGCAGTTCTTC. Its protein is CASSLGGDIYNEQFF.

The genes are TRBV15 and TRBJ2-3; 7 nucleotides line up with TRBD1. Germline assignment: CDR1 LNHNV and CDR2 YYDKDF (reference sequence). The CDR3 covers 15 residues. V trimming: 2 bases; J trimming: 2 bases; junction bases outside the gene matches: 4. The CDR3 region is CATSRTGTVTDTQYF. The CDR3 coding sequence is TGTGCCACCAGCAGAACCGGGACAGTCACAGATACGCAGTATTTT. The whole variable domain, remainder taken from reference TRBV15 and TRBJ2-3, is DAMVIQNPRYQVTQFGKPVTLSCSQTLNHNVMYWYQQKSSQAPKLLFHYYDKDFNNEADTPDNFQSRRPNTSFCFLDIRSPGLGDTAMYLCATSRTGTVTDTQYFGPGTRLTVL.

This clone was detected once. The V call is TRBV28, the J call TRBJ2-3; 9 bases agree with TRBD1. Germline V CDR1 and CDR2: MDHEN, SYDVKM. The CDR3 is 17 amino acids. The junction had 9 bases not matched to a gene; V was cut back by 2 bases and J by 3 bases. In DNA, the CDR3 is TGTGCCAGCAGTTTAGTTTTAGGACAGGGGTGGACAGATACGCAGTATTTT. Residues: CASSLVLGQGWTDTQYF.

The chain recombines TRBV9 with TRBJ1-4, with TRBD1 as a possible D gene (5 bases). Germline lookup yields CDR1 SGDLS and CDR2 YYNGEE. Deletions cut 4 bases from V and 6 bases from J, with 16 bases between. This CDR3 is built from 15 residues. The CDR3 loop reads CASSYRTSMDEKLFF. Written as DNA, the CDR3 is TGTGCCAGCAGCTACAGGACCTCCATGGATGAAAAACTGTTTTTT.

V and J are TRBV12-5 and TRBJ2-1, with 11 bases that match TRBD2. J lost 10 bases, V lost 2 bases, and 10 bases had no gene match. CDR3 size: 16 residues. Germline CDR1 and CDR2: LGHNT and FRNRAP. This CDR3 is CASGLFALAGAVEQFF. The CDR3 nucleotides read TGTGCTAGTGGTTTGTTTGCACTAGCGGGAGCTGTAGAGCAGTTCTTC.

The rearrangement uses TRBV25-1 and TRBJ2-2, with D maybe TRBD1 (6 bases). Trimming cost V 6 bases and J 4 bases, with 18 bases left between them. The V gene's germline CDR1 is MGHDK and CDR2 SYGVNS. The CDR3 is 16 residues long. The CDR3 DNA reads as TGTGCCAGCAGAGCGCAGGGCAGGGGATTCACCGGGGAGCTGTTTTTT. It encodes CASRAQGRGFTGELFF.

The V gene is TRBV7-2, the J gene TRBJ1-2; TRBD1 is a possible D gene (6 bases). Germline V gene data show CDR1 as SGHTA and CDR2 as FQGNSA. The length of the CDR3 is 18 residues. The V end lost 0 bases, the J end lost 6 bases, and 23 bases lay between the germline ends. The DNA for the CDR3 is TGTGCCAGCAGCTTAGCGATGGCAGGCCGGATACGGGACAATGGCTACACCTTC. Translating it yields CASSLAMAGRIRDNGYTF.

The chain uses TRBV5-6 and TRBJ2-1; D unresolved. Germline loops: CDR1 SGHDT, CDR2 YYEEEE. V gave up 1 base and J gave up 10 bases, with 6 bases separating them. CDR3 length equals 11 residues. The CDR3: CASSLQLEQFF. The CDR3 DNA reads TGTGCCAGCAGCTTGCAACTGGAGCAGTTCTTC.

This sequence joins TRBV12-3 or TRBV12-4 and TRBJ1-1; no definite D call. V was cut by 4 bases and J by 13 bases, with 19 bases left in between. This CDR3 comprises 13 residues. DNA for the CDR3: TGTGCCAGCAGTTCCCTGGGAAGGGTAGGAGGTTTCTTT. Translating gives CASSSLGRVGGFF.

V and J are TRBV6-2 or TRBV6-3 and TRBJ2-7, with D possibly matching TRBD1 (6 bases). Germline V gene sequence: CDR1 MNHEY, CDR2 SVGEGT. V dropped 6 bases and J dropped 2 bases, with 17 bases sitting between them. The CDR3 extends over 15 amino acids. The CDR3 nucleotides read TGTGCCAGCAGCTGGCAGGGGCAGGGGACCTACGAGCAGTACTTC. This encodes CASSWQGQGTYEQYF.

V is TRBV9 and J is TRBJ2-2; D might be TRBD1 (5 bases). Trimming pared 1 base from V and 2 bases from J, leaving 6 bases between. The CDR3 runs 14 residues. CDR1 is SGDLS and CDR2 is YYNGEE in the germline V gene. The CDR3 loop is CASSVQGNTGELFF. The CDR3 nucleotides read TGTGCCAGCAGCGTACAGGGAAACACCGGGGAGCTGTTTTTT.

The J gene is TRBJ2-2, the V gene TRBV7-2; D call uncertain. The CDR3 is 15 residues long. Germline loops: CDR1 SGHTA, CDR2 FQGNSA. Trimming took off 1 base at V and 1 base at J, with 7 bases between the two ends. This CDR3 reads CASSLGLMNTGELFF. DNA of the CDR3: TGTGCCAGCAGCTTAGGACTGATGAACACCGGGGAGCTGTTTTTT. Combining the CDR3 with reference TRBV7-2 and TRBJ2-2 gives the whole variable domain GAGVSQSPSNKVTEKGKDVELRCDPISGHTALYWYRQSLGQGLEFLIYFQGNSAPDKSGLPSDRFSAERTGGSVSTLTIQRTQQEDSAVYLCASSLGLMNTGELFFGEGSRLTVL.

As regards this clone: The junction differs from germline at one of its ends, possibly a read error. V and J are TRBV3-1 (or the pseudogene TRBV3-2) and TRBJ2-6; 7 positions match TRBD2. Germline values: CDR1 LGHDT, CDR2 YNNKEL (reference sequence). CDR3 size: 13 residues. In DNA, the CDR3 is TGTGCCAGCAGCCAGGGGGGGGACAACGTCCTGACTTTC. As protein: CASSQGGDNVLTF.

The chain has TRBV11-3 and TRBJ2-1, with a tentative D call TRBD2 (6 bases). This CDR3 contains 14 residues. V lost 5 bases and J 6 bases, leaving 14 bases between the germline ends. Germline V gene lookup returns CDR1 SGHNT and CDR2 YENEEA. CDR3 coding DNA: TGTGCCAGCAGCAAATCACGGGGGTCCAATGAGCAGTTCTTC. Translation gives CASSKSRGSNEQFF.

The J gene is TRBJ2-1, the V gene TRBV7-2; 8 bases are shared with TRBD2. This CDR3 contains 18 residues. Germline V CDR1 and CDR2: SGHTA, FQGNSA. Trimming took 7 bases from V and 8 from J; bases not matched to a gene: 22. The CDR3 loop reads CASTTPPPGRAGFDEQFF. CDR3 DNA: TGTGCCAGCACCACACCCCCCCCCGGGAGGGCCGGATTCGATGAGCAGTTCTTC.

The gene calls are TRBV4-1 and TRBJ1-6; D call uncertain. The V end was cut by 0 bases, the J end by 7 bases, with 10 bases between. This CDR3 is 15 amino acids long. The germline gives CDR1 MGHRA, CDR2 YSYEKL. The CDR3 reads CASSQEGRENSPLHF. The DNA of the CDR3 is TGCGCCAGCAGCCAAGAGGGCCGGGAGAATTCACCCCTCCACTTT.

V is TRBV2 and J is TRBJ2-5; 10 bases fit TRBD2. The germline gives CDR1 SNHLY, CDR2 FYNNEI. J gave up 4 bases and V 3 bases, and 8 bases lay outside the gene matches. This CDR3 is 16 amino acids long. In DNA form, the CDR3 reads TGTGCCAGCAGTGATGTTAGCGGGAGGTGGGGAGAGACCCAGTACTTC. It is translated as CASSDVSGRWGETQYF.

CDR3 sequence: CASSFLEGRTEAFF. The CDR3 bases are TGTGCCAGCAGCTTCCTGGAGGGACGAACTGAAGCTTTCTTT. V is TRBV7-9 and J is TRBJ1-1; possible D gene TRBD1, 5 bases. V lost 3 bases, J lost 5 bases, and 13 bases lay in between. Germline loops: CDR1 SEHNR, CDR2 FQNEAQ (reference sequence). The length of the CDR3 is 14 residues. The variable domain in full, completed from reference TRBV7-9 and TRBJ1-1, reads DTGVSQNPRHKITKRGQNVTFRCDPISEHNRLYWYRQTLGQGPEFLTYFQNEAQLEKSRLLSDRFSAERPKGSFSTLEIQRTEQGDSAMYLCASSFLEGRTEAFFGQGTRLTVV.

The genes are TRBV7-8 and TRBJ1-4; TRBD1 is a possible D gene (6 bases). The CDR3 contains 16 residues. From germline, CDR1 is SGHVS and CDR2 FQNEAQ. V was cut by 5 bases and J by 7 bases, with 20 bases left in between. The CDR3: CASSTQPGGGLEKLFF. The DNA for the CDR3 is TGTGCCAGCAGCACCCAGCCGGGGGGGGGCCTTGAAAAACTGTTTTTT.

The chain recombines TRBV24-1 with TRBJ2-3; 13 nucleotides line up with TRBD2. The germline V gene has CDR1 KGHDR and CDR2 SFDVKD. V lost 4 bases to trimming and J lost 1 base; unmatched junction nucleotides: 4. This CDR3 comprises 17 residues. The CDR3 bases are TGTGCCACCAGTGACCCGGGACTAGCGGGGCGCACAGATACGCAGTATTTT. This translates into CATSDPGLAGRTDTQYF.